This paragraph reports one T cell receptor beta chain. What it binds is unknown. The study ran the assay at deep level. The data were produced by immunoSEQ multiplex PCR, yet TCRdb's version contains in-frame clones alone and is incomplete. The sample shows some 2,100,000 clones, approximately 96% of them seen only once. The V gene lost 0 bases and the J gene lost 3 bases, with 11 bases spanning the gap. The V gene's germline CDR1 is SEHNR and CDR2 FQNEAQ (reference sequence). This CDR3 region has 16 residues. The entry originates in a study of shared clonotypes between healthy human individuals. Across the whole study: Used for every donor were three CD4 naive, three CD4 memory, two CD8 naive and one CD8 memory plate.

Findings and caveats of the study: Rarefaction gave evidence that sorted-subset sequencing remained incomplete despite large depth.

Sequenced: naive CD4+ T cells sorted from blood. Sample subset: CD45RA+ positively selected. This TCR derives from a man aged 18 to 29 in good health. The gene calls are TRBV7-9 and TRBJ2-2; D may be TRBD1 (6 bases). The CDR3 DNA reads as TGTGCCAGCAGCTTAGCGCAGGGGTACGACACCGGGGAGCTGTTTTTT. Translated, it gives CASSLAQGYDTGELFF.